Given below is one T cell receptor (beta chain) in context. What it recognizes is unknown. The data derive from a study of regulatory T cells in long-lasting Graves disease. CDR3 size: 18 residues. The V gene's germline CDR1 is MNHGY and CDR2 SAAAGT. With V trimmed by 6 bases and J by 2 bases, 12 bases remained unmatched. Study findings and constraints: A reduction in accuracy may have resulted from the small sample size. Persistent Graves' patients showed reduced TCR diversity versus newly diagnosed patients. Favored gene segments in persistent disease were TRBV28, TRBJ1-2 and TRBJ2-5.

The time point is: persistent/refractory GD, antithyroid drugs over 5 years with positive TRAb. Generation of the TCR library employed RNA extracted from PBMCs. Roughly 9.2-milliliter peripheral blood samples went into EDTA tubes. CDR3-region Arm-PCR and iRepertoire HTBI primers produced the TCR beta libraries. TCRdb ran MiXCR on the multiplex PCR reads and lists one entry per CDR3 protein. Among around 500,000 distinct CDR3 sequences listed, around 21% were seen once. J is TRBJ2-2 and V is TRBV6-8; 10 bases fit TRBD2. This specimen consisted of peripheral blood mononuclear cells (PBMCs), obtained when the disease was refractory, from a patient treated with antithyroid drugs. The receptor comes from a female donor with Graves disease. The CDR3 DNA reads as TGTGCCAGCAGCCCAAGCGGAACTAGCGGGATTAACACCGGGGAGCTGTTTTTT. It encodes CASSPSGTSGINTGELFF.